The T cell receptor (beta chain) described here comes from a study of T cell changes during pregnancy in multiple sclerosis. The repertoire was sequenced with immunoSEQ multiplex PCR; TCRdb's copy has only in-frame clones and lacks some. The repertoire holds around 50,000 clones, with approximately 92% as singletons. This TCR was recovered from a female donor with multiple sclerosis, enrolled in a pregnancy study. Sequenced here: CD8+ T cells from peripheral blood mononuclear cells, sampled in the second trimester of pregnancy.

The CDR3 DNA reads TGTGCCAGCAGCGTGAGCTCAGATACGCAGTATTTT. It specifies CASSVSSDTQYF. V and J are TRBV9 and TRBJ2-3; no clear D gene. The V end was cut by 2 bases, the J end by 4 bases, with 5 bases between. The CDR3 loop spans 12 amino acids. CDR1 is SGDLS, CDR2 YYNGEE, per germline.